The 27 T cell receptor beta chains given below trace back to one sample, sequenced in a study of blood T cell repertoires in COVID-19. Clones were read by immunoSEQ multiplex PCR, and TCRdb kept only the in-frame ones, dropping some. The table records about 52,000 clones, over 80% of them present only once. Sequencing input: peripheral blood. The receptors shown here come from a man between 65 and 80 years old with active COVID-19.

The chain combines TRBV18 with TRBJ2-7, with 7 bases lining up with TRBD1. Germline V gene data show CDR1 as KGHSH and CDR2 as LQKENI. The CDR3 totals 14 residues. V was clipped by 6 bases and J by 6 bases; unmatched bases: 11. The CDR3 nucleotides are TGTGCCAGCTCCCCGGACAGGTCTAAACCCGAGCAGTACTTC. Its protein is CASSPDRSKPEQYF.

The rearrangement uses TRBV7-2 and TRBJ2-7, with D maybe TRBD2 (6 bases). The V gene lost 4 bases and the J gene lost 4 bases, with 14 bases spanning the gap. Germline V lookup: CDR1 SGHTA, CDR2 FQGNSA. This CDR3 comprises 14 residues. CDR3 DNA sequence: TGTGCCAGCAGCTGGGGGGTTCCGCGGTACGAGCAGTACTTC. Translating gives CASSWGVPRYEQYF.

This chain uses TRBV3-1 (or the pseudogene TRBV3-2) with TRBJ1-4; 10 bases line up with TRBD1. The CDR3 consists of 16 residues. CDR1 and CDR2 from the germline V gene are LGHDT and YNNKEL (reference sequence). Losses at the gene ends were 5 bases for V and 8 bases for J; bases not matched to a gene: 11. CDR3 nucleotides: TGTGCCAGCAGCTCATCCCCGGGACAGGGGTCAGAAAAACTGTTTTTT. This gives the protein CASSSSPGQGSEKLFF.

The V and J genes are TRBV6-5 and TRBJ1-4; a possible D gene is TRBD1 (6 bases). V shed 6 bases and J shed 7 bases, with 15 bases lying between them. Germline values: CDR1 MNHEY, CDR2 SVGAGI. This CDR3 contains 14 residues. In DNA form, the CDR3 reads TGTGCCAGCAGGCGCAGGGGTGGAGTTGAAAAACTGTTTTTT. Translated: CASRRRGGVEKLFF.

The chain couples TRBV29-1 to TRBJ1-3; 7 bases are shared with TRBD1. Germline-derived CDR1 and CDR2 are SQVTM and ANQGSEA. V lost 2 bases to trimming and J lost 0 bases; unmatched junction nucleotides: 4. The CDR3 totals 15 residues. The CDR3 sequence is CSVEHRGNSGNTIYF. The DNA of the CDR3 is TGCAGCGTTGAACACAGGGGAAACTCTGGAAACACCATATATTTT.

The table lists this clone with a few counts. The chain is built from TRBV2 and TRBJ1-2, with a tentative D call TRBD1 (6 bases). The V and J ends lost 8 bases and 7 bases respectively, with 14 bases between them. The CDR3 covers 12 residues. Germline values: CDR1 SNHLY, CDR2 FYNNEI. CDR3 nucleotides: TGTGCCAGCTTCCCAGGGGAAGGTGGCTACACCTTC. Translated, it gives CASFPGEGGYTF.

This chain links TRBV15 with TRBJ1-5, with D uncertain. V was pared by 2 bases and J by 0 bases, with 14 bases between. CDR1 LNHNV and CDR2 YYDKDF come from the germline V gene (reference sequence). This CDR3 spans 17 amino acids. The CDR3 here is CATSRWRDFDSNQPQHF. The CDR3, as DNA: TGTGCCACCAGCAGATGGCGGGATTTTGATAGCAATCAGCCCCAGCATTTT.

V is TRBV5-5 and J is TRBJ2-6, with TRBD1 matching over 7 bases. This CDR3 has 16 residues. Germline loops: CDR1 SGHKS, CDR2 YYEKEE (reference sequence). V lost 4 bases and J lost 0; bases outside the gene matches: 4. In DNA form, the CDR3 reads TGTGCCAGCAGCCCCACAGGGGTCTCTGGGGCCAACGTCCTGACTTTC. It codes for CASSPTGVSGANVLTF.

The rearrangement joins TRBV10-3 to TRBJ2-3, with 7 positions matching TRBD1. There are 15 residues in the CDR3. With V trimmed by 3 bases and J by 0 bases, 3 bases remained unmatched. Germline CDR1 ENHRY, CDR2 SYGVKD. Written as DNA, the CDR3 is TGTGCCATCAGTGACGGACAGGTTAGCACAGATACGCAGTATTTT. Its translation: CAISDGQVSTDTQYF.

The gene calls are TRBV5-4 and TRBJ2-7; weak D call: TRBD1 (6 bases). Germline CDR1 SGHNT, CDR2 YYREEE (reference sequence). This CDR3 spans 14 amino acids. V gave up 2 bases and J gave up 2 bases, with 11 bases separating them. This CDR3 reads CASSLVDSPYEQYF. The CDR3 DNA reads as TGTGCCAGCAGCTTAGTGGACAGCCCCTACGAGCAGTACTTC.

This clone was observed a single time. J is TRBJ1-6 and V is TRBV5-1; 9 positions match TRBD1. Germline CDR1 and CDR2: SGHRS and YFSETQ. The CDR3 contains 15 residues. After removal of 7 bases from V and 9 bases from J, the junction contained 11 bases not matched to a gene. The CDR3 DNA is TGCGCCAGCTCCCAGGACAGGGGTGATTTTTCACCCCTCCACTTT. Its translation is CASSQDRGDFSPLHF.

The chain uses TRBV9 and TRBJ2-7; the match to TRBD2 covers 9 bases. The CDR3 extends over 15 amino acids. V was pared by 3 bases and J by 4 bases, with 8 bases of the junction left unmatched. Germline V gene lookup returns CDR1 SGDLS and CDR2 YYNGEE. The CDR3 nucleotides read TGTGCCAGCAGCGCGTCTAGCGGGGTCAGGTACGAGCAGTACTTC. Its protein product is CASSASSGVRYEQYF.

The chain has TRBV7-6 and TRBJ2-7; D may be TRBD2 (5 bases). This CDR3 contains 15 residues. Germline V gene data show CDR1 as SGHVS and CDR2 as FNYEAQ. V dropped 2 bases and J dropped 2 bases, with 13 bases sitting between them. The CDR3 DNA sequence: TGTGCCAGCAGCTTAAAGGCGGGCCAGGCCTACGAGCAGTACTTC. Amino acid sequence: CASSLKAGQAYEQYF.

The J gene is TRBJ1-2, the V gene TRBV7-2, with D uncertain. CDR3 length: 13 residues. The germline V and J ends were trimmed by 1 base and 2 bases, with 5 bases remaining between them. The germline V gene encodes CDR1 SGHTA and CDR2 FQGNSA. The CDR3 region is CASSLVLNYGYTF. The CDR3 DNA is TGTGCCAGCAGCTTAGTTCTGAACTATGGCTACACCTTC.

The rearrangement links TRBV6-5 to TRBJ1-1; tentatively, D is TRBD1 (5 bases). CDR3 length: 15 residues. Germline CDR1 MNHEY, CDR2 SVGAGI. V shed 5 bases and J shed 2 bases, with 15 bases lying between them. The CDR3 loop reads CASSPAGWGNTEAFF. The CDR3 DNA is TGTGCCAGCAGTCCGGCTGGGTGGGGCAACACTGAAGCTTTCTTT.

This rearrangement joins TRBV7-2 to TRBJ1-5; possible D gene TRBD1, 5 bases. CDR1 and CDR2 (germline): SGHTA, FQGNSA. V lost 3 bases to trimming and J lost 4 bases, with 10 bases between them. The CDR3 consists of 14 residues. CDR3 coding DNA: TGTGCCAGCAGCTTGGGGAGGGGAAATCAGCCCCAGCATTTT. The encoded protein is CASSLGRGNQPQHF.

This clone was observed a few times. The genes are TRBV7-9 and TRBJ2-1, with TRBD2 identical over 7 bases. This CDR3 has 12 residues. The germline gives CDR1 SEHNR, CDR2 FQNEAQ (reference sequence). The ends lost 10 bases at V and 7 bases at J; junction bases unmatched: 7. The CDR3 coding sequence is TGTGCCACCCTAGCGGATGGGAATGAGCAGTTCTTC. Translating gives CATLADGNEQFF.

Only a few counts were recorded for this clone. This sequence joins TRBV2 and TRBJ2-7; tentative D call: TRBD1 (6 bases). The germline V gene has CDR1 SNHLY and CDR2 FYNNEI. The V end lost 6 bases, the J end lost 3 bases, and 15 bases lay between the germline ends. CDR3 length: 14 amino acids. The CDR3 coding sequence is TGTGCCAGCAGAATAAGGACAGAGCGCTACGAGCAGTACTTC. Translated, it gives CASRIRTERYEQYF. The full variable domain, completed using reference TRBV2 and TRBJ2-7, is EPEVTQTPSHQVTQMGQEVILRCVPISNHLYFYWYRQILGQKVEFLVSFYNNEISEKSEIFDDQFSVERPDGSNFTLKIRSTKLEDSAMYFCASRIRTERYEQYFGPGTRLTVT.

The table lists this clone with a few counts. The rearrangement uses TRBV5-1 and TRBJ1-6, with 7 bases fitting TRBD1. The junction had 12 bases not matched to a gene; V was cut back by 4 bases and J by 14 bases. Germline CDR1 is SGHRS and CDR2 is YFSETQ. The CDR3 loop spans 14 amino acids. The CDR3 here is CASSADRAEVALHF. In DNA form, the CDR3 reads TGCGCCAGCAGCGCCGACAGGGCGGAGGTGGCCCTCCACTTT.

The chain is built from TRBV9 and TRBJ1-2; TRBD1 matches 8 bases. V lost 8 bases, J lost 7 bases, and 10 bases stayed unmatched. Per the germline V gene, CDR1 is SGDLS and CDR2 is YYNGEE. There are 13 residues in the CDR3. The chain's CDR3 is CASRQDRVGGYTF. As DNA, the CDR3 is TGTGCCAGTCGTCAGGACAGGGTGGGTGGCTACACCTTC.

Regarding this clone: This same CDR3 is encoded by further DNA sequences in the sample. V is TRBV19 and J is TRBJ2-3; 12 bases match TRBD2. Unmatched junction bases numbered 6, after V lost 6 bases and J lost 2 bases. Germline V gives CDR1 LNHDA, CDR2 SQIVND (reference sequence). This CDR3 has 16 amino acids. In DNA form, the CDR3 reads TGTGCCAGTAGCGCGACTAGCGGGGGTGACACAGATACGCAGTATTTT. This gives the protein CASSATSGGDTDTQYF.

The chain links TRBV2 to TRBJ2-2; 10 bases match TRBD1. The CDR3 loop spans 14 amino acids. Germline V gives CDR1 SNHLY, CDR2 FYNNEI. V lost 4 bases, J lost 6 bases, and 2 bases stayed unmatched. Written as DNA, the CDR3 is TGTGCCAGCAGTGGACAGGGGGCGGCCGGGGAGCTGTTTTTT. Protein product: CASSGQGAAGELFF.

The chain has TRBV13 and TRBJ1-1; D gene ambiguous. CDR3 length: 13 amino acids. Germline-derived CDR1 and CDR2 are PRHDT and FYEKMQ (reference sequence). V was trimmed by 8 bases and J by 0 bases, leaving 10 bases between them. The CDR3 DNA reads TGTGCCAGCGCCGACACCCTGAACACTGAAGCTTTCTTT. Translated, it gives CASADTLNTEAFF.

The chain uses TRBV28 and TRBJ1-5; 8 bases fit TRBD1. CDR3 length equals 14 residues. The germline V gene encodes CDR1 MDHEN and CDR2 SYDVKM. The junction had 9 bases not matched to a gene; V was cut back by 5 bases and J by 9 bases. The CDR3 sequence: CASSPGQEEGPQHF. CDR3 DNA sequence: TGTGCCAGCAGTCCGGGACAGGAAGAGGGGCCCCAGCATTTT.

The rearrangement links TRBV19 to TRBJ1-4, with D unresolved. The V end lost 5 bases, the J end lost 0 bases, and 13 bases lay between the germline ends. Per the germline V gene, CDR1 is LNHDA and CDR2 is SQIVND (reference sequence). This CDR3 spans 16 amino acids. This CDR3 reads CASSDLGFATNEKLFF. The DNA for the CDR3 is TGTGCCAGTAGTGATTTGGGCTTTGCAACTAATGAAAAACTGTTTTTT.

This clone is a singleton in its sample. The chain combines TRBV4-3 with TRBJ1-1, with 7 bases matching TRBD1. This CDR3 is 12 amino acids long. Germline CDR1 LGHNA, CDR2 YSLEER. The V segment lost 7 bases and the J segment 1 base; nucleotides outside the gene matches: 0. The CDR3 spells CASTGGNTEAFF. The CDR3 DNA is TGCGCCAGCACAGGGGGGAACACTGAAGCTTTCTTT.

This chain connects TRBV19 to TRBJ2-7, with D possibly matching TRBD2 (6 bases). CDR1 LNHDA and CDR2 SQIVND come from the germline V gene (reference sequence). Trimming left V 4 bases short and J 2 bases short, with 9 bases between. CDR3 length: 13 residues. For the CDR3, the DNA is TGTGCCAGTAGTACCGGGGGTACCTACGAGCAGTACTTC. Translating it yields CASSTGGTYEQYF.